This T cell receptor (beta chain) was sequenced for a study of graft-versus-host responses after intestinal transplantation. Overall study findings and caveats: The recipient marrow held GvH clones, and some of them showed up first in ileum or blood.

The ends lost 5 bases at V and 5 bases at J; junction bases unmatched: 6. The CDR3 is 15 residues long. Germline-derived CDR1 and CDR2 are MNHEY and SMNVEV (reference sequence). This clone came up once. The antigen is not known. Measured with immunoSEQ multiplex PCR; TCRdb has only the in-frame clones, and not every one. The sample includes under 25,000 clones, roughly four fifths of them seen just once. The receptor's source is a human donor who was the organ donor for an intestinal transplant. The V and J genes are TRBV27 and TRBJ2-2, with 9 bases identical to TRBD1. Specimen: unstimulated CD8+ T cells sorted from spleen or lymph node cells, collected before transplant. Here the CDR3 DNA reads TGTGCCAGCAGTATCGGGACAGGGCTTACCGGGGAGCTGTTTTTT. Its protein is CASSIGTGLTGELFF.